This T cell receptor (beta chain) is drawn from a study of cytomegalovirus exposure and HLA in healthy donors. Across the whole study: Per a later analysis, the approximately 700 first-cohort and 120 validation repertoires shared one platform.

Using immunoSEQ multiplex PCR, the repertoire was profiled, and TCRdb retains in-frame clones only, with some absent. The data show approximately 300,000 clones, roughly 89% seen once. The CDR3 is 11 amino acids. J gave up 11 bases and V 2 bases, and 3 bases lay outside the gene matches. Looked up from germline, CDR1 is MDHEN and CDR2 is SYDVKM. The donors were in the approximately 120-subject validation cohort; that cohort was separate from the approximately 700-subject first cohort. Overall study findings and caveats: The study recorded 150 to 200 TCR beta chains that were cytomegalovirus-associated.

Worth noting for this clone: What it recognizes is unknown.

The genes are TRBV28 and TRBJ2-7, with 7 bases identical to TRBD2. The sequenced material came from PBMCs. The source of this sequence is a woman younger than 35 in good health and CMV-seronegative. CDR3 loop: CASSLRREEYF. CDR3 bases: TGTGCCAGCAGTTTACGCCGGGAGGAGTACTTC.